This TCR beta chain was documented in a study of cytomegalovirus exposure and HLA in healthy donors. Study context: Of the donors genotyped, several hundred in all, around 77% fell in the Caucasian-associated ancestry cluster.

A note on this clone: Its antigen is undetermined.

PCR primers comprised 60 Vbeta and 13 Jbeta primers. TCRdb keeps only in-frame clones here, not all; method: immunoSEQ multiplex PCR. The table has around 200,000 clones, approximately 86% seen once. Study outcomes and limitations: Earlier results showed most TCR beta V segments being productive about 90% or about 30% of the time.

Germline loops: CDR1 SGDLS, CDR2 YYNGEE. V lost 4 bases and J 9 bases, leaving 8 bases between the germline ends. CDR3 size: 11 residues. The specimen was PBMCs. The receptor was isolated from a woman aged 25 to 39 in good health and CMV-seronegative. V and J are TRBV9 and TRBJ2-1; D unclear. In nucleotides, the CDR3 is TGTGCCAGCAGCCTAGAGAGTGAGCAGTTCTTC. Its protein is CASSLESEQFF.